Shown below are 2 T cell receptor beta chains from a single sample sequenced in a study of CD4 T cells in relation to SARS-CoV-2 and coronaviruses. Clones were sequenced by immunoSEQ multiplex PCR, and TCRdb holds only the in-frame ones, with some missing. The table has approximately 25,000 clones, roughly 80% seen once. Antigen specificity for these receptors is unknown. CD4+ T cells from unexposed donors were obtained before the COVID-19 pandemic (2011-2018). The cells were cultured for around ten days before CD4+ T cells were isolated. Sequences were obtained from CD4+ T cells from PBMCs, cultured in vitro. The receptors derive from a human donor in good health.

This clone turned up a few times. The CDR3, as DNA: TGCGCCAGCAGCCAAGTAGGCAGCCTCTCTGGAAACACCATATATTTT. This sequence encodes CASSQVGSLSGNTIYF. The chain uses TRBV4-1 and TRBJ1-3, with unresolved D. This CDR3 comprises 16 residues. Germline V gene sequence: CDR1 MGHRA, CDR2 YSYEKL. Trimming removed 1 base from V and 0 bases from J, with 10 bases in between.

The chain employs TRBV6-5 and TRBJ2-5; no reliable D call. Germline CDR1 MNHEY, CDR2 SVGAGI. The length of the CDR3 is 12 residues. V lost 2 bases to trimming and J lost 5 bases, with 6 bases between them. The CDR3 region has the DNA TGTGCCAGCAGTTACGGTGGTGAGACCCAGTACTTC. This sequence encodes CASSYGGETQYF.